This T cell receptor beta chain is from a study of low-dose radiotherapy and immunotherapy resistance in tumors. Study in general: On an every-two-weeks schedule, patients received intravenous nivolumab 240 mg, along with ipilimumab 1 mg/kg every six weeks. On cycle 1 day 1, patients started four cycles of oral aspirin 300 mg daily. The study administered intravenous cyclophosphamide at 200 mg/m2 every two weeks, one day ahead of radiation and immunotherapy.

This clonotype was recorded only once. A far larger clone is only one base removed, so a read error is likely. Documented time point: after trial treatment. Specified treatment: LDRT plus nivolumab, ipilimumab, low-dose cyclophosphamide and aspirin (RACIN trial). The therapy administered to donors comprised nivolumab, ipilimumab, aspirin, low-dose cyclophosphamide and low-dose radiotherapy. Germline CDR1 MNHEY, CDR2 SMNVEV (reference sequence). CDR3 size: 12 residues. Between the trimmed V and J ends, which lost 10 bases and 8 bases, there was a span of 15 bases. Priming of first-strand cDNA relied on TRAV- and TRBV-specific primers (covering alpha and beta chains). For amplifying TCRs, the PCR ran for approximately 18 cycles with Phusion, which was used together with a constant-region primer and the adapter on the V primers. A single record per CDR3 protein comes from TCRdb applying MiXCR to the reads. The sample includes some 94,000 distinct CDR3 sequences, 20% to 25% seen only once; the top ten take around 13%.

This TCR came from a female donor with ovarian cancer. V usage is TRBV27 and J usage is TRBJ2-1; the D call may be TRBD1 or TRBD2 (5 bases each). The sequencing used PBMCs, collected after low-dose radiotherapy plus immunotherapy. Here the CDR3 DNA reads TGTGCCAACAGAACTCTGGGGGATGAGCAGTTCTTC. Its protein product is CANRTLGDEQFF.